The sequence of this TCR beta chain was determined in a study of PD-1 blockade in mismatch repair-deficient tumors. Study results and caveats: Tumor-resident clones, often undetectable pretreatment in blood, expanded then contracted after pembrolizumab.

The germline V gene encodes CDR1 SQVTM and CDR2 ANQGSEA. V lost 6 bases and J 1 base, leaving 12 bases between the germline ends. The CDR3 has 13 amino acids. Every patient had mismatch repair deficiency by PCR or immunohistochemistry. The TCR-sequenced patients were a few responders to pembrolizumab. The protocol was immunoSEQ multiplex PCR, while the TCRdb copy is restricted to in-frame clones and leaves out a portion. The sample lists roughly 120,000 clones; roughly 90% were seen once. About this clone itself: What it recognizes is unknown.

This receptor was identified in an adult with mismatch repair-deficient cancer. This chain joins TRBV29-1 and TRBJ2-5; D gene uncertain. The material sequenced was peripheral blood, taken approximately 71 weeks after starting pembrolizumab. CDR3 loop: CSVTPWAQETQYF. CDR3 sequence (DNA): TGCAGCGTCACCCCGTGGGCCCAAGAGACCCAGTACTTC. Complete variable domain (other parts from reference TRBV29-1 and TRBJ2-5): SAVISQKPSRDICQRGTSLTIQCQVDSQVTMMFWYRQQPGQSLTLIATANQGSEATYESGFVIDKFPISRPNLTFSTLTVSNMSPEDSSIYLCSVTPWAQETQYFGPGTRLLVL.